Sequencing of this T cell receptor (beta chain) was carried out in a study of T cells in Graves' hyperthyroidism and ophthalmopathy. Study-wide findings and caveats: The blood repertoire included most of the expanded thyroid clonotypes above 0.001.

Amplification targeted TCR beta CDR3 regions from RNA transcripts. TCR CDR3 regions were first amplified by RT-PCR with HTBI primers. MiXCR was run by TCRdb on the multiplex PCR reads, yielding one entry per CDR3 protein. Of 350,000 to 450,000 distinct CDR3 sequences in the sample, more than 11% were seen once. Patients aged 18 to 65 had newly diagnosed hyperthyroidism of under 2 months' duration. To note about this clonotype: Its target is unknown.

This clonotype originated in a woman aged 55 to 70 with Graves' hyperthyroidism. Source material: blood.

CDR3 residues: CASVPGQIYGYTF. The DNA of the CDR3 is TGTGCCAGCGTTCCCGGACAGATCTATGGCTACACCTTC. The chain uses TRBV28 and TRBJ1-2; possibly TRBD1 for D (6 bases). V shed 8 bases and J shed 4 bases, with 14 bases lying between them. Germline V CDR1 and CDR2: MDHEN, SYDVKM. The CDR3 is 13 residues long.